This entry concerns a single T cell receptor (beta chain). This entry belongs to a study of blood T cell repertoires in COVID-19. Participants' own reports of clinical history determined their cohort assignment. In the source study's methods: Amplification with reference gene primers provided the estimates of nucleated cell counts. Sequenced by immunoSEQ multiplex PCR; TCRdb stores in-frame clones only, minus some. That table supplies the V and J calls and clone size; D and trimming were determined from the DNA. The sample has 300,000 to 400,000 clones; approximately 90% are singletons. Sequencing input: PBMCs or T cells enriched from blood (not recorded which). This TCR was recovered from a man between 18 and 29 years old who had recovered from COVID-19.

The CDR3 here is CASSIAQKNTEAFF. Written as DNA, the CDR3 is TGTGCCAGTAGTATAGCTCAGAAGAACACTGAAGCTTTCTTT. This sequence joins TRBV19 and TRBJ1-1; unclear D gene. Trimming took off 1 base at V and 1 base at J, with 7 bases between the two ends. Germline V gene sequence: CDR1 LNHDA, CDR2 SQIVND (reference sequence). The CDR3 has 14 amino acids. The whole variable domain, remainder taken from reference TRBV19 and TRBJ1-1, is DGGITQSPKYLFRKEGQNVTLSCEQNLNHDAMYWYRQDPGQGLRLIYYSQIVNDFQKGDIAEGYSVSREKKESFPLTVTSAQKNPTAFYLCASSIAQKNTEAFFGQGTRLTVV.